This record concerns one T cell receptor (beta chain) sequence. Its recognized antigen is unknown. Base qualities are not provided; no much larger clone lies one nucleotide away. Receptor libraries were prepared by PCR. Sequencing was carried out with an Illumina HiSeq 2500. TCR library preparation used molecular barcoding, with unique molecular identifiers applied to normalize quantification of the TCRbeta repertoire. Using fastp at Q25 and MiXCR, TCRdb reprocessed the public reads and kept productive beta chains. Rows merge per CDR3 protein into single entries with the most common DNA and genes. The sample table records around 370,000 distinct CDR3 sequences; around 10% of these occur just once. The top ten clones comprise 2% to 2.5% of the sample. These data are taken from a study of T-cell reconstitution after alpha-beta-depleted transplantation in children (dated by TCRdb to 2015 to 2016). Regarding the research as a whole: T-cell immune reconstitution after TCRalphabeta/CD19-depleted allogeneic hematopoietic cell transplantation in children was quantitatively tracked in the study by means of TCR repertoire profiling.

The sequencing here drew on PBMCs from the stem cell graft donor, taken from the stem cell graft. The TCR sequence derives from a human donor who donated a stem cell graft to a child with acute lymphoblastic leukemia.

The CDR3 amino acid sequence is: CASSQERAGPFTGELFF. The nucleotide sequence is given as TGCGCCAGCAGCCAAGAAAGGGCAGGGCCCTTCACCGGGGAGCTGTTTTTT. The chain uses TRBV4-3 and TRBJ2-2; a tentative D match to TRBD1 spans 5 bases. CDR1 and CDR2, looked up from the germline V gene, are LGHNA and YSLEER. V loses 0 bases, J loses 4 bases, and the germline ends lie 15 bases apart. Including the terminal cysteine and phenylalanine, the CDR3 comprises 17 residues. CDR3 DNA is the only sequence kept; it has 51 bases, read in frame from the first base.